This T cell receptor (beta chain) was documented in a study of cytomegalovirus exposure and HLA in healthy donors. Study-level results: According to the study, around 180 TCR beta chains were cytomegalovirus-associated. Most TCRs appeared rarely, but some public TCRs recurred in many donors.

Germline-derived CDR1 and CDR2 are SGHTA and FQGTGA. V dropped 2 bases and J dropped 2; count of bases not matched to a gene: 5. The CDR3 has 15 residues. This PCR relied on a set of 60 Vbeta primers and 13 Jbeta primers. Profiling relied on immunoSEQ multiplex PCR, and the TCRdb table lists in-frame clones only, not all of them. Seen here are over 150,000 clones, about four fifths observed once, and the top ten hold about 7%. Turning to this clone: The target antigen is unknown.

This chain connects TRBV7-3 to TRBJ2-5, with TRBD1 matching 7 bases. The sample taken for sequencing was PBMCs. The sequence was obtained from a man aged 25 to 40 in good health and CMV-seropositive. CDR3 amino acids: CASSLGPGQQETQYF. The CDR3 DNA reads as TGTGCCAGCAGCTTAGGCCCGGGACAGCAAGAGACCCAGTACTTC.